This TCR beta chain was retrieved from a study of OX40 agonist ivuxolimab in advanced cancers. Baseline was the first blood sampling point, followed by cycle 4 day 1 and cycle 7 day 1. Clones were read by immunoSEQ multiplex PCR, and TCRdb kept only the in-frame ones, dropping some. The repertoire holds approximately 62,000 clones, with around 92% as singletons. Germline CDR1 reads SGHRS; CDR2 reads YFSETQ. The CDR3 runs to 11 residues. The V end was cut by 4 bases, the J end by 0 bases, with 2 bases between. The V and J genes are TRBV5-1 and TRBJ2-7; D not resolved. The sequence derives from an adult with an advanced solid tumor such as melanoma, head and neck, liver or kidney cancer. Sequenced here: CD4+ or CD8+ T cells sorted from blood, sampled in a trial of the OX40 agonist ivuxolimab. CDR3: CASSGSYEQYF. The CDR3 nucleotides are TGCGCCAGCAGCGGCTCCTACGAGCAGTACTTC.